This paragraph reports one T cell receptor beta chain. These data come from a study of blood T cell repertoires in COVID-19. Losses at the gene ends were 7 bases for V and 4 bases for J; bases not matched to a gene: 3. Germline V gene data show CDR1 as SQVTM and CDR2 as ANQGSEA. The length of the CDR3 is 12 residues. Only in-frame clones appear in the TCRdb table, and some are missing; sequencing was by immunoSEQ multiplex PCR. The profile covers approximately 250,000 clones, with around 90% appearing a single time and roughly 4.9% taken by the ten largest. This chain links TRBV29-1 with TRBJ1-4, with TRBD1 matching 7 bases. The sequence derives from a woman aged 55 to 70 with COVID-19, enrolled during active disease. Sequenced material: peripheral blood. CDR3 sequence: CSGGQFNEKLFF. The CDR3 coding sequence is TGCAGCGGGGGACAGTTTAATGAAAAACTGTTTTTT.